This T cell receptor (beta chain) was identified in a study of blood T cell repertoires in COVID-19. TCRdb keeps only in-frame clones here, not all; method: immunoSEQ multiplex PCR. Of 200,000 to 250,000 clones in the sample, about nine tenths were seen once. CDR3 size: 15 residues. V was trimmed by 5 bases and J by 4 bases, leaving 17 bases between them. Per germline, CDR1 LNHDA and CDR2 SQIVND (reference sequence). The V call is TRBV19, the J call TRBJ1-1; possible D gene TRBD1, 6 bases. The specimen was peripheral blood. The sequence was obtained from a man older than 75 with acute or convalescent COVID-19. CDR3 sequence (DNA): TGTGCCAGTAGTCCCCGGACAGTCGGAGTCACTGAAGCTTTCTTT. This gives the protein CASSPRTVGVTEAFF.